Listed below are T cell receptor beta chains from one sample, sequenced in a study of T cells in tumors and immune-related adverse events. Generated by immunoSEQ multiplex PCR, the TCRdb table keeps only in-frame clones and is missing some. The sample holds about 22,000 clones; 75% to 95% are singletons and the top ten take more than 1.1%. Sequences were derived from lymph node tissue, sampled from a patient treated with anti-PD-1 therapy. These receptors came from a female donor with metastatic renal cell carcinoma. CDR3s include the opening cysteine and the closing phenylalanine or tryptophan. D genes are given only for firm matches. Rows may omit the clone size; those that give it use once, few, many or a size class.

>NA|TRBV27|NA|15|TRBJ1-5
CASSLSQAEYQPQHF
TGTGCCAGCAGTTTATCACAGGCGGAGTATCAGCCCCAGCATTTT
>NA|TRBV18|NA|14|TRBJ1-1
CASSPAGLNTEAFF
TGTGCCAGCTCACCAGCAGGGCTCAACACTGAAGCTTTCTTT
>NA|TRBV5-1|NA|12|TRBJ2-7
CASSLESGEQYF
TGCGCCAGCAGCTTGGAATCGGGCGAGCAGTACTTC
>NA|TRBV5-1|NA|14|TRBJ1-1
CASSELDPNTEAFF
TGCGCCAGCAGCGAATTGGACCCCAACACTGAAGCTTTCTTT
>NA|TRBV7-9|NA|14|TRBJ2-7
CASSLDSAWDEQYF
TGTGCCAGCAGCTTAGATTCAGCATGGGACGAGCAGTACTTC
>NA|TRBV5-4|NA|15|TRBJ2-1
CATAKGYLSYNEQFF
TGTGCCACAGCAAAGGGGTATCTTTCCTACAATGAGCAGTTCTTC
>NA|TRBV28|NA|13|TRBJ2-3
CASSLNQAATQYF
TGTGCCAGCAGTTTAAATCAAGCAGCTACGCAGTATTTT
>NA|TRBV10-3|NA|15|TRBJ2-3
CAINPGRAASDTQYF
TGTGCCATCAACCCCGGTCGCGCTGCTTCAGATACGCAGTATTTT
>TRBD2|TRBV19|once|17|TRBJ2-7
CASSIRPSGRAFYEQYF
TGTGCCAGTAGTATTAGGCCTAGCGGGAGGGCCTTCTACGAGCAGTACTTC
>TRBD1|TRBV7-2|once|15|TRBJ1-6
CASSPRTGSNSPLHF
TGTGCCAGCAGCCCGCGGACAGGGTCTAATTCACCCCTCCACTTT
>NA|TRBV19|NA|17|TRBJ2-6
CASSRGPLRSGANVLTF
TGTGCCAGTAGTAGAGGGCCTTTACGGTCTGGGGCCAACGTCCTGACTTTC
>NA|TRBV19|once|17|TRBJ1-2
CASTSGTPKGFNYGYTF
TGTGCCAGTACTTCCGGGACACCGAAAGGTTTTAACTATGGCTACACCTTC
>NA|TRBV19|NA|14|TRBJ1-4
CASSRQSTNEKLFF
TGTGCCAGTAGTAGACAGTCAACTAATGAAAAACTGTTTTTT
>NA|TRBV2|NA|14|TRBJ1-1
CASKGGGPVTEAFF
TGTGCCAGCAAGGGGGGAGGTCCCGTAACTGAAGCTTTCTTT
>TRBD1|TRBV2|NA|15|TRBJ2-5
CASSDWRQGGETQYF
TGTGCCAGCAGTGATTGGCGACAGGGGGGAGAGACCCAGTACTTC
>NA|TRBV4-1|NA|17|TRBJ2-1
CASSPEPTGGVPNEQFF
TGCGCCAGCAGCCCGGAACCTACAGGGGGGGTCCCCAATGAGCAGTTCTTC
>NA|TRBV27|NA|14|TRBJ1-5
CASSITGTNQPQHF
TGTGCCAGCAGTATAACAGGTACAAATCAGCCCCAGCATTTT
>NA|TRBV11-2|NA|13|TRBJ1-2
CASSDRDNYGYTF
TGTGCCAGCAGCGACCGGGACAACTATGGCTACACCTTC
>NA|TRBV7-9|NA|13|TRBJ1-2
CASSLDSNYGYTF
TGTGCCAGCAGCTTAGACAGTAACTATGGCTACACCTTC
>NA|TRBV5-1|NA|12|TRBJ1-2
CASSLYLDGYTF
TGCGCCAGCAGCTTATATCTGGATGGCTACACCTTC
>NA|TRBV2|few|15|TRBJ2-5
CASQERTTSQETQYF
TGTGCCAGCCAAGAACGGACCACCTCACAAGAGACCCAGTACTTC
>NA|TRBV11-2|NA|12|TRBJ1-2
CASSPGGGGYTF
TGTGCCAGCAGCCCGGGGGGAGGCGGCTACACCTTC
>NA|TRBV6-4|NA|13|TRBJ2-3
CASSDSVLDTQYF
TGTGCCAGCAGTGACTCGGTTCTGGATACGCAGTATTTT
>TRBD2|TRBV7-2|NA|15|TRBJ2-3
CASSRAGGPSDTQYF
TGTGCCAGCAGCCGAGCGGGGGGGCCATCAGATACGCAGTATTTT
>NA|TRBV6-1|NA|13|TRBJ1-2
CASSVPYGHGYTF
TGTGCCAGCAGTGTACCTTATGGGCATGGCTACACCTTC
>TRBD1|TRBV9|NA|13|TRBJ1-1
CASSVWDRTEAFF
TGTGCCAGCAGCGTATGGGACAGGACCGAAGCTTTCTTT
>NA|TRBV27|NA|13|TRBJ2-3
CASSLFGTDTQYF
TGTGCCAGCAGTTTATTTGGTACAGATACGCAGTATTTT
>TRBD1|TRBV12-5|NA|16|TRBJ1-5
CASGLAPGTANQPQHF
TGTGCTAGTGGTTTGGCCCCCGGGACAGCGAATCAGCCCCAGCATTTT